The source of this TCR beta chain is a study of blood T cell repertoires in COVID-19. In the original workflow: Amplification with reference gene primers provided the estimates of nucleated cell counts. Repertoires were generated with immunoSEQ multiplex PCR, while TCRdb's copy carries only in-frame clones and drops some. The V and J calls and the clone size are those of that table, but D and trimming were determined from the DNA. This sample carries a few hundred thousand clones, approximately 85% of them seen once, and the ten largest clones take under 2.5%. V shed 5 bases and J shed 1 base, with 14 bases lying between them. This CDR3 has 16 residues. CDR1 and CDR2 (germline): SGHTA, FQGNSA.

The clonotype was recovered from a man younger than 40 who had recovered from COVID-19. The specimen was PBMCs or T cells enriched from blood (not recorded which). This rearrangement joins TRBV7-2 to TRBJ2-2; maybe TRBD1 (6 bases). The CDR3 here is CASSPPGTRNTGELFF. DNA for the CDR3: TGTGCCAGCAGCCCCCCCGGGACAAGGAACACCGGGGAGCTGTTTTTT. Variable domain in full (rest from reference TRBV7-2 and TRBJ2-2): GAGVSQSPSNKVTEKGKDVELRCDPISGHTALYWYRQSLGQGLEFLIYFQGNSAPDKSGLPSDRFSAERTGGSVSTLTIQRTQQEDSAVYLCASSPPGTRNTGELFFGEGSRLTVL.